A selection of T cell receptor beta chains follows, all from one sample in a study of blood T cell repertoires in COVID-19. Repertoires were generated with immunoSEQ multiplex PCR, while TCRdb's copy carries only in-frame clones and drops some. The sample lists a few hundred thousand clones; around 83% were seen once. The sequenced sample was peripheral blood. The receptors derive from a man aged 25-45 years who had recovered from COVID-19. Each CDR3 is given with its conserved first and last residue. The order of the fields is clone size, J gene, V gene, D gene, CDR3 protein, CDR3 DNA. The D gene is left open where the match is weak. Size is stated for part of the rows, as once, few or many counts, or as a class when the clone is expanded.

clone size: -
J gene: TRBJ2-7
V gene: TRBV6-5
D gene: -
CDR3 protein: CASHDRTETYEQYF
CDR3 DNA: TGTGCCAGCCACGACAGGACAGAAACTTACGAGCAGTACTTC

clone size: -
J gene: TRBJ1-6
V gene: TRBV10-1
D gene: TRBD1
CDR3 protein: CASQGGVKSPLHF
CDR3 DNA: TGCGCCAGCCAGGGGGGTGTAAAATCACCCCTCCACTTT

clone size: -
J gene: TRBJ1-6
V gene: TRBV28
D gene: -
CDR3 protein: CASSPPGDNSPLHF
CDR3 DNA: TGTGCCAGCAGCCCGCCAGGGGATAATTCACCCCTCCACTTT

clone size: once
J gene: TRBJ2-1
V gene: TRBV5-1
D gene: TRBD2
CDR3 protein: CASSLEPLLAGGRNEQFF
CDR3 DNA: TGCGCCAGCAGCTTGGAGCCCCTGCTAGCGGGGGGGCGCAATGAGCAGTTCTTC

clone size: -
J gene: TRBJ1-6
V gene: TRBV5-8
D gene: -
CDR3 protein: CASSPGSHHGSPLHF
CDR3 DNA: TGTGCCAGCAGCCCGGGATCCCACCACGGCTCACCCCTCCACTTT

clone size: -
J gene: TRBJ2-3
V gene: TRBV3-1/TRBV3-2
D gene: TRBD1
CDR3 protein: CASSQDLTGRADTQYF
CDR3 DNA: TGTGCCAGCAGCCAAGACTTGACAGGGCGAGCAGATACGCAGTATTTT

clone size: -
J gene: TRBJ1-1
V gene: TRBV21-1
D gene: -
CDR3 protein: CASSKGSGAEAFF
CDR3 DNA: TGTGCCAGCAGCAAAGGATCCGGGGCTGAAGCTTTCTTT

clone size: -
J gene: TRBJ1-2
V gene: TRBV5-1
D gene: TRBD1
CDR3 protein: CASSLDGQGNYGYTF
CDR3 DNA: TGCGCCAGCAGCTTGGATGGACAGGGGAACTATGGCTACACCTTC

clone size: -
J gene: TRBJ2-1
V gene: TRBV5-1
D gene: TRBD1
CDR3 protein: CASSWGTGGSEQFF
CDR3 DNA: TGCGCCAGCAGCTGGGGGACAGGGGGCAGTGAGCAGTTCTTC

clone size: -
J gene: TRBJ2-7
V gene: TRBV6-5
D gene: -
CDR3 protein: CASRPSFWGPDEQYF
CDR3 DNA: TGTGCCAGCAGACCCTCTTTCTGGGGGCCCGACGAGCAGTACTTC

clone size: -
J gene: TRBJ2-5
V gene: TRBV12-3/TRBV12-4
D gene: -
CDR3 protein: CASSPLGGETQYF
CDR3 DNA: TGTGCCAGCAGCCCCTTGGGAGGAGAGACCCAGTACTTC